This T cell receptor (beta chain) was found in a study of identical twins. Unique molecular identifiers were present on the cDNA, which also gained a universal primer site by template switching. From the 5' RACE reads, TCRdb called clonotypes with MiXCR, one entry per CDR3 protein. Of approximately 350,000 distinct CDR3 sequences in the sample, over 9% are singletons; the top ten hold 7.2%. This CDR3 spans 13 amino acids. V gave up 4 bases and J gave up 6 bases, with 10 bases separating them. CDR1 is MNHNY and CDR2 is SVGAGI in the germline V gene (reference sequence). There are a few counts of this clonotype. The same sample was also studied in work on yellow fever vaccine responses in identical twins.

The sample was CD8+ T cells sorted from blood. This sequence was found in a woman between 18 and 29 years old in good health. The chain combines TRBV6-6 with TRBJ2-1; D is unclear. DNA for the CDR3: TGTGCCAGCAGTTCGTCCGGTGGCAATGAGCAGTTCTTC. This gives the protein CASSSSGGNEQFF.